Each of the 27 T cell receptor beta chains below was sequenced from the same sample in a study of blood T cell repertoires in COVID-19 (dated by TCRdb to between 2020 and 2021). Library prep was done by the immunoSEQ multiplex PCR assay. Entries here come from immuneACCESS through TCRdb and include only in-frame sequences with V and J called. Some clones fail to appear in such tables; in the studies checked, an unresolved V gene covers under half of the shortfall, and the cause of the remainder is unknown. This sample lists 380,000 or so clones; roughly 90% were detected once. The ten largest clones capture about 7.1% of the sample. Sequenced: peripheral blood. These receptors were taken from a woman aged 55-69 years with COVID-19, enrolled during active disease.

The DNA of the CDR3 is TGCGCCAGCAGCCGGGGTTCCGTAGACACTGAAGCTTTCTTT. This codes for CASSRGSVDTEAFF. The rearrangement joins TRBV5-1 to TRBJ1-1; D is undetermined. Trimming removed 4 bases from V and 3 bases from J, with 13 bases in between. The CDR3 covers 14 residues. Germline CDR1 and CDR2: SGHRS and YFSETQ.

V and J are TRBV27 and TRBJ2-3; D ambiguous. Trimming removed 6 bases at V and 1 base at J, with 8 bases between. Per the germline V gene, CDR1 is MNHEY and CDR2 is SMNVEV (reference sequence). This CDR3 has 13 amino acids. CDR3 protein: CASRASGTDTQYF. DNA for the CDR3: TGTGCCAGCAGAGCAAGCGGCACAGATACGCAGTATTTT.

The chain's CDR3 is CASSGQPETLHF. Written as DNA, the CDR3 is TGTGCCAGCAGTGGCCAGCCGGAGACCCTCCACTTT. This chain links TRBV2 with TRBJ1-6; no definite D call. Per germline, CDR1 SNHLY and CDR2 FYNNEI. The CDR3 is 12 residues long. The ends were cut back, 4 bases at V and 14 bases at J, with 12 bases in the middle.

The chain joins TRBV5-1 to TRBJ1-2; no definite D call. The CDR3 is made up of 12 amino acids. Trimming pared 0 bases from V and 6 bases from J, leaving 6 bases between. The germline V gene encodes CDR1 SGHRS and CDR2 YFSETQ. The CDR3 sequence is CASSLGGHGYTF. CDR3 in DNA: TGCGCCAGCAGCTTGGGAGGGCATGGCTACACCTTC.

This clone was counted a single time. The rearrangement links TRBV2 to TRBJ2-1; 9 bases are shared with TRBD1. The CDR3 runs 12 residues. The germline V gene encodes CDR1 SNHLY and CDR2 FYNNEI. V was clipped by 7 bases and J by 6 bases; unmatched bases: 1. Written as DNA, the CDR3 is TGTGCCAGCAAGGACAGGGGCAATGAGCAGTTCTTC. It specifies CASKDRGNEQFF.

V is TRBV18 and J is TRBJ2-5; D is unclear. Germline loops: CDR1 KGHSH, CDR2 LQKENI. The CDR3 length is 12 residues. The V and J ends lost 5 bases and 3 bases respectively, with 7 bases between them. This CDR3 reads CASSMEKETQYF. CDR3 nucleotides: TGTGCCAGCTCAATGGAGAAAGAGACCCAGTACTTC.

V gene TRBV4-3 combines with J gene TRBJ2-4, with 7 bases matching TRBD1. The length of the CDR3 is 20 residues. V dropped 0 bases and J dropped 1; count of bases not matched to a gene: 15. Germline values: CDR1 LGHNA, CDR2 YSLEER. The CDR3 DNA reads as TGCGCCAGCAGCCAAGAGATCGGACAGGCGGAAATGGTGGCCAAAAACATTCAGTACTTC. This gives the protein CASSQEIGQAEMVAKNIQYF.

J is TRBJ2-1 and V is TRBV9; possible D gene TRBD2, 5 bases. In germline, CDR1 is SGDLS, CDR2 YYNGEE. CDR3 length equals 17 residues. The ends were cut back, 4 bases at V and 0 bases at J, with 17 bases in the middle. The CDR3 is CASSPRTLFPSYNEQFF. The CDR3 nucleotides read TGTGCCAGCAGCCCCAGGACTCTGTTCCCCTCCTACAATGAGCAGTTCTTC.

The J gene is TRBJ2-7, the V gene TRBV9; TRBD2 might be the D (5 bases). The CDR3 sequence is 16 residues long. Trimming pared 0 bases from V and 6 bases from J, leaving 19 bases between. The germline V gene has CDR1 SGDLS and CDR2 YYNGEE. The CDR3 coding sequence is TGTGCCAGCAGCGTAGGTGGCCAGCCGGGAATCGGCGAGCAGTACTTC. This codes for CASSVGGQPGIGEQYF. The full variable domain, rest sourced from reference TRBV9 and TRBJ2-7, is DSGVTQTPKHLITATGQRVTLRCSPRSGDLSVYWYQQSLDQGLQFLIQYYNGEERAKGNILERFSAQQFPDLHSELNLSSLELGDSALYFCASSVGGQPGIGEQYFGPGTRLTVT.

The chain employs TRBV7-2 and TRBJ2-1, with D possibly being TRBD2 (5 bases). This CDR3 contains 18 residues. In germline, CDR1 is SGHTA, CDR2 FQGNSA. The V and J ends lost 1 base and 1 base respectively, with 17 bases between them. The CDR3 sequence is CASSLEAFGNPSYNEQFF. The CDR3 DNA sequence: TGTGCCAGCAGCTTAGAAGCTTTCGGGAATCCGTCCTACAATGAGCAGTTCTTC.

The gene calls are TRBV6-2 or TRBV6-3 and TRBJ2-3; TRBD1 agrees at 9 bases. CDR1 is MNHEY, CDR2 SVGEGT, per germline. V lost 5 bases to trimming and J lost 6 bases; unmatched junction nucleotides: 12. CDR3 size: 16 residues. The CDR3 DNA reads as TGTGCCAGCAGTAACACGAACAGGGGGCGCGTTGATACGCAGTATTTT. Residues: CASSNTNRGRVDTQYF.

The chain recombines TRBV19 with TRBJ2-7, with TRBD1 matching 8 bases. Germline lookup yields CDR1 LNHDA and CDR2 SQIVND (reference sequence). J was trimmed by 3 bases and V by 8 bases; bases with no gene match: 9. CDR3 size: 14 residues. The CDR3 sequence is CASRSGTGDYEQYF. The CDR3, as DNA: TGTGCCAGTCGGTCCGGGACAGGCGACTACGAGCAGTACTTC.

J is TRBJ1-2 and V is TRBV27, with no clear D. V was shortened by 4 bases and J by 1 base, with 4 bases between the two germline ends. Germline CDR1 is MNHEY and CDR2 is SMNVEV (reference sequence). There are 12 residues in the CDR3. The chain's CDR3 is CASSSSNYGYTF. The CDR3, as DNA: TGTGCCAGCAGTTCCAGTAACTATGGCTACACCTTC.

The chain employs TRBV27 and TRBJ1-2; 12 positions match TRBD1. The junction had 20 bases not matched to a gene; V was cut back by 1 base and J by 8 bases. The CDR3 totals 20 residues. Germline V gives CDR1 MNHEY, CDR2 SMNVEV (reference sequence). This CDR3 reads CASSLLGQGALRAPARGYTF. The CDR3 nucleotides are TGTGCCAGCAGTTTATTGGGACAGGGGGCGTTGAGGGCCCCTGCGAGAGGCTACACCTTC.

The rearrangement uses TRBV20-1 and TRBJ2-7; weak D call: TRBD1 (5 bases). This CDR3 is 13 amino acids long. The V end lost 3 bases, the J end lost 1 base, and 10 bases lay between the germline ends. Germline CDR1 DFQATT, CDR2 SNEGSKA (reference sequence). CDR3 residues: CSASSGISYEQYF. In DNA form, the CDR3 reads TGCAGTGCTAGTTCAGGGATTTCCTACGAGCAGTACTTC.

The CDR3 coding sequence is TGTGCCAGCAGCCGGGCGGGGGGGCATGAGACCCAGTACTTC. This translates into CASSRAGGHETQYF. The chain links TRBV3-1 (or the pseudogene TRBV3-2) to TRBJ2-5, with 9 bases lining up with TRBD2. In germline, CDR1 is LGHDT, CDR2 YNNKEL (reference sequence). The CDR3 has 14 amino acids. V dropped 4 bases and J dropped 5; count of bases not matched to a gene: 5.

V is TRBV11-3 and J is TRBJ1-4; TRBD1 is a possible D gene (5 bases). This CDR3 is 15 amino acids long. Germline values: CDR1 SGHNT, CDR2 YENEEA. V was trimmed by 5 bases and J by 7 bases, leaving 17 bases between them. The CDR3, as DNA: TGTGCCAGCAGCCCTTTTGGGCAGGGTACTGAAAAACTGTTTTTT. Encoded protein: CASSPFGQGTEKLFF. Complete variable domain (other parts from reference TRBV11-3 and TRBJ1-4): EAGVVQSPRYKIIEKKQPVAFWCNPISGHNTLYWYLQNLGQGPELLIRYENEEAVDDSQLPKDRFSAERLKGVDSTLKIQPAELGDSAVYLCASSPFGQGTEKLFFGSGTQLSVL.

The chain combines TRBV30 with TRBJ1-2, with D maybe TRBD1 (6 bases). CDR1 is GTSNPN and CDR2 is SVGIG in the germline V gene (reference sequence). The CDR3 spans 13 residues. The germline V and J ends were trimmed by 8 bases and 2 bases, with 15 bases remaining between them. DNA for the CDR3: TGTGCCGGGGACCTAGGACAGAACTATGGCTACACCTTC. It encodes CAGDLGQNYGYTF.

The chain joins TRBV5-6 to TRBJ2-3, with 14 bases lining up with TRBD2. This CDR3 spans 16 amino acids. Germline CDR1 and CDR2: SGHDT and YYEEEE. V shed 4 bases, J shed 4 bases, and the junction held 5 bases outside the gene matches. The CDR3 protein is CASSDGTSGGADTQYF. The CDR3 DNA sequence: TGTGCCAGCAGCGACGGGACTAGCGGGGGAGCAGATACGCAGTATTTT. Filled out from reference TRBV5-6 and TRBJ2-3, the complete variable domain reads DAGVTQSPTHLIKTRGQQVTLRCSPKSGHDTVSWYQQALGQGPQFIFQYYEEEERQRGNFPDRFSGHQFPNYSSELNVNALLLGDSALYLCASSDGTSGGADTQYFGPGTRLTVL.

This clone was observed once. The chain uses TRBV29-1 and TRBJ1-2; 7 bases are a match to TRBD1. The CDR3 is 12 amino acids. The germline CDR1 and CDR2 sequences are SQVTM and ANQGSEA. With 1 base clipped from V and 14 bases from J, the junction kept 10 bases outside the gene matches. CDR3: CSVEVARAGGTF. The CDR3 DNA reads TGCAGCGTTGAAGTAGCTCGGGCAGGGGGGACCTTC.

The chain employs TRBV6-2 or TRBV6-3 and TRBJ1-5, with a tentative D call TRBD1 (6 bases). Germline V gives CDR1 MNHEY, CDR2 SVGEGT. The ends were cut back, 4 bases at V and 2 bases at J, with 21 bases in the middle. The CDR3 sequence is 18 residues long. CDR3 protein: CASSSRDIGTPRNQPQHF. CDR3 DNA sequence: TGTGCCAGCAGTTCCCGGGACATAGGTACTCCGCGCAATCAGCCCCAGCATTTT.

This clone was observed once. V and J are TRBV11-2 and TRBJ2-3; D uncertain. V lost 5 bases and J lost 3, with 12 bases in between. In germline, CDR1 is SGHAT, CDR2 FQNNGV. The CDR3 runs 14 residues. Here the CDR3 DNA reads TGTGCCAGCAGCCCATTAATAGTAACAGATACGCAGTATTTT. It translates to CASSPLIVTDTQYF.

J is TRBJ1-5 and V is TRBV7-8; 7 bases agree with TRBD1. Trimming cost V 1 base and J 6 bases; bases outside gene matches: 18. The CDR3 is 19 amino acids. Germline loops: CDR1 SGHVS, CDR2 FQNEAQ. The DNA of the CDR3 is TGTGCCAGCAGCTTAGGTCAGGGGGTATCCGACATATCCCTTCAGCCCCAGCATTTT. Encoded protein: CASSLGQGVSDISLQPQHF.

V and J are TRBV3-1 (or the pseudogene TRBV3-2) and TRBJ2-7, with 7 bases identical to TRBD2. J gave up 0 bases and V 1 base, and 9 bases lay outside the gene matches. The CDR3 spans 17 residues. Germline values: CDR1 LGHDT, CDR2 YNNKEL (reference sequence). Here the CDR3 reads CASSQGGGRRSSYEQYF. The CDR3 coding sequence is TGTGCCAGCAGCCAAGGGGGCGGGAGAAGGAGCTCCTACGAGCAGTACTTC.

This sequence joins TRBV27 and TRBJ1-1; maybe TRBD1 (5 bases). CDR3 length: 14 amino acids. Trimming took 5 bases from V and 0 from J, leaving 10 bases between them. Germline-derived CDR1 and CDR2 are MNHEY and SMNVEV (reference sequence). CDR3 bases: TGTGCCAGCAGTGGTTGGGGCCTGAACACTGAAGCTTTCTTT. Its protein product is CASSGWGLNTEAFF.

Comment on this clone: Other DNA sequences in the sample encode the same CDR3. The genes are TRBV18 and TRBJ1-2; 8 positions agree with TRBD1. The V segment lost 6 bases and the J segment 0 bases; nucleotides outside the gene matches: 6. The germline V gene encodes CDR1 KGHSH and CDR2 LQKENI. The CDR3 has 15 residues. The CDR3 DNA sequence: TGTGCCAGCTCCCCAGAGACAGGGGCTAACTATGGCTACACCTTC. It specifies CASSPETGANYGYTF.

The CDR3 reads CASSILDNTGELFF. The CDR3 DNA reads TGTGCCAGCAGTATACTAGACAACACCGGGGAGCTGTTTTTT. J is TRBJ2-2 and V is TRBV6-2 or TRBV6-3, with D possibly matching TRBD2 (5 bases). The CDR3 is 14 residues long. The germline V gene encodes CDR1 MNHEY and CDR2 SVGEGT. V gave up 5 bases and J gave up 2 bases, with 9 bases separating them.